Listed below are T cell receptor beta chains from one sample, sequenced in a study of response to subunit inactivated influenza vaccine. TCRdb recomputed calls from the RT-PCR reads with MiXCR, one row per CDR3 protein. The table includes almost 600,000 distinct CDR3 sequences, approximately 14% detected once. The sequencing here drew on PBMCs from blood, taken roughly 13 days after vaccination. The origin of the receptors is a man aged 50 to 60 who received an inactivated influenza vaccine. CDR3s include the opening cysteine and the closing phenylalanine or tryptophan. D genes are given only for firm matches. The listing skips clone size in some rows; elsewhere it reads once, few, many or a size class.

v_gene	j_gene	d_gene	abundance	CDR3nt	CDR3aa
TRBV5-4	TRBJ2-3	NA	NA	TGTGCCAGCAGCCCTACAGGTTTCCGCACAGATACGCAGTATTTT	CASSPTGFRTDTQYF
TRBV12-3/TRBV12-4	TRBJ1-1	TRBD1	few	TGTGCCAGCAGTTTTTCGCACAGGGGGGTAAAAGGAGCTTTCTTT	CASSFSHRGVKGAFF
TRBV10-3	TRBJ2-7	NA	NA	TGTGCCATCAGTGAGGAAGGTTACCACTACGAGCAGTACTTC	CAISEEGYHYEQYF
TRBV7-2	TRBJ2-1	NA	NA	TGTGCCAGCAGCTTAGTACCCCAAGGGCAGTTCTTC	CASSLVPQGQFF
TRBV6-2/TRBV6-3	TRBJ1-4	NA	NA	TGTGCCAGCAGCCCCCCCGGACGGATGAGTGAAAAACTGTTTTTT	CASSPPGRMSEKLFF
TRBV30	TRBJ2-1	NA	few	TGTGCCTGGAGTTACATGGGGGTCGGTGAGCAGTTCTTC	CAWSYMGVGEQFF
TRBV6-2/TRBV6-3	TRBJ2-7	TRBD1	NA	TGTGCCAGCAGTGGGGACAGGGGATTCGGTGACGAGCAGTACTTC	CASSGDRGFGDEQYF
TRBV27	TRBJ2-1	NA	NA	TGTGCCACCCAACGCGGGGTCGGGGGAAATGAGCAGTTCTTC	CATQRGVGGNEQFF
TRBV20-1	TRBJ1-6	NA	few	TGCAGTGCTCCCATGGCAGGGGTAAACGCCTATAATTCACCCCTCCACTTT	CSAPMAGVNAYNSPLHF
TRBV20-1	TRBJ1-4	NA	few	TGCAGTGCTCCCCAGGGAGGGAATAATGAAAAACTGTTTTTT	CSAPQGGNNEKLFF
TRBV7-2	TRBJ2-1	NA	NA	TGTGCCAGCAGCCGGACAGCAGAGCAGTTCTTC	CASSRTAEQFF
TRBV20-1	TRBJ2-3	TRBD1	many	TGCAGTGCTAGCCGGGACAGGGTTCCAGATACGCAGTATTTT	CSASRDRVPDTQYF
TRBV4-2	TRBJ2-3	TRBD2	NA	TGTGCCAGCAGCCCTACAGGCCTAGCGGGCACAGATACGCAGTATTTT	CASSPTGLAGTDTQYF
TRBV3-1	TRBJ2-3	NA	few	TGTGCCAGCAGCCAAGTAGGAGATACGCAGTATTTT	CASSQVGDTQYF
TRBV20-1	TRBJ2-1	TRBD2	few	TGCAGTGCTATGTTAGCGGGGGCATTAATAGATGAGCAGTTCTTC	CSAMLAGALIDEQFF
TRBV5-1	TRBJ2-2	TRBD2	many	TGCGCCAGCAGCTTGTATCCAGCGGGGGGCCTCGGCACCGGGGAGCTGTTTTTT	CASSLYPAGGLGTGELFF
TRBV29-1	TRBJ2-7	NA	NA	TGCAGCGCTACCCTCTCTCCGCAGGGGCGGTTGGAGCAGTACTTC	CSATLSPQGRLEQYF
TRBV7-8	TRBJ2-7	TRBD2	few	TGTGCCAGCAGCTTAACTAGCGGGGGCGACGAGCAGTACTTC	CASSLTSGGDEQYF
TRBV19	TRBJ1-5	TRBD1	NA	TGTGCCAGTAGTAAGGGGACAGGGGGTTATCAGCCCCAGCATTTT	CASSKGTGGYQPQHF
TRBV12-3/TRBV12-4	TRBJ2-3	TRBD2	NA	TGTGCCAGCAGTCCCGGGGGGGAGGGCACAGATACGCAGTATTTT	CASSPGGEGTDTQYF
TRBV2	TRBJ2-7	TRBD1	NA	TGTGCCAGCAGGGCCGGACAGGGGTGGTACGAGCAGTACTTC	CASRAGQGWYEQYF
TRBV9	TRBJ2-5	NA	many	TGTGCCAGCAGCGTCGGTGAAGAGACCCAGTACTTC	CASSVGEETQYF
TRBV3-1	TRBJ1-1	TRBD1	many	TGTGCCAGCAGCCCAACCCCAGGGGCAGGGGGCGCGACAAGCGCTGAAGCTTTCTTT	CASSPTPGAGGATSAEAFF
TRBV20-1	TRBJ1-4	NA	few	TGCAGTGCTAGACGGACAACTAATGAAAAACTGTTTTTT	CSARRTTNEKLFF
TRBV20-1	TRBJ2-5	TRBD2	few	TGCAGTGCTAGAGATTTAAGCGGGGGGTTGGAGACCCAGTACTTC	CSARDLSGGLETQYF
TRBV7-9	TRBJ1-2	NA	few	TGTGCCAGCAGCTCGACCCGGTTGTCGGGCAGGAACTATGGCTACACCTTC	CASSSTRLSGRNYGYTF
TRBV10-3	TRBJ2-7	NA	NA	TGTGCCATCAGTGACAGGGGTCTAACCACCTACGAGCAGTACTTC	CAISDRGLTTYEQYF
TRBV7-9	TRBJ2-1	NA	few	TGTGCCAGCAGCAGAGCGGGTATCTCCTACAATGAGCAGTTCTTC	CASSRAGISYNEQFF
TRBV7-9	TRBJ1-3	NA	few	TGTGCCAGCAGCCGCGGAGGGGGAACTGGAAACACCATATATTTT	CASSRGGGTGNTIYF
TRBV5-4	TRBJ2-3	TRBD2	few	TGTGCCAGCAGCGATGGGACTAGAGGTCGGGGGGATACGCAGTATTTT	CASSDGTRGRGDTQYF
TRBV7-9	TRBJ1-1	TRBD1	few	TGTGCCAGCAGCTCCAGGGGGAACACCCTGAACACTGAAGCTTTCTTT	CASSSRGNTLNTEAFF
TRBV3-1	TRBJ2-5	TRBD1	NA	TGTGCCAGCAGCACCCGGACAGGAGGTGTCCAAGAGACCCAGTACTTC	CASSTRTGGVQETQYF
TRBV4-3	TRBJ1-2	NA	NA	TGCGCCAGCAGCCAAGTAGGCCGGACTATCTCCTATGGCTACACCTTC	CASSQVGRTISYGYTF
TRBV7-9	TRBJ1-1	NA	NA	TGTGCCAGCAGCTTAGAGGGTTTGGCCACTGAAGCTTTCTTT	CASSLEGLATEAFF
TRBV10-3	TRBJ1-1	TRBD1	many	TGTGCCATCAGTGAGTCGCCGGGACAGCAACACACTGAAGCTTTCTTT	CAISESPGQQHTEAFF
TRBV5-1	TRBJ1-3	NA	few	TGCGCCAGCAGCTTGGCTGAGGTCTCTGGAAACACCATATATTTT	CASSLAEVSGNTIYF
TRBV20-1	TRBJ2-7	NA	NA	TGCAGTGCTAGGTACACGGTCTACGAGCAGTACTTC	CSARYTVYEQYF
TRBV6-1	TRBJ1-6	NA	NA	TGTGCCAGCACCGGGGTTAGCTCCTATAATTCACCCCTCCACTTT	CASTGVSSYNSPLHF
TRBV5-1	TRBJ2-7	TRBD1	NA	TGCGCCAGCAGCGCCCCCGGACAGGGCTTCGAGCAGTACTTC	CASSAPGQGFEQYF
TRBV19	TRBJ2-5	NA	few	TGTGCCAGTAGTTCAGGGGCTCGTTTCCAAGAGACCCAGTACTTC	CASSSGARFQETQYF
TRBV7-2	TRBJ2-7	NA	few	TGTGCCAGCAGCCGGGACTCTGCCTACGAGCAGTACTTC	CASSRDSAYEQYF
TRBV2	TRBJ1-2	NA	NA	TGTGCCAGCAGGGGCAGTTACCTCAACTATGGCTACACCTTC	CASRGSYLNYGYTF
TRBV20-1	TRBJ2-7	NA	few	TGCAGTGCTAGAGGTCTAGAGCCCTACGAGCAGTACTTC	CSARGLEPYEQYF
TRBV5-1	TRBJ2-1	TRBD2	few	TGCGCCAGCAGCTTGGGCGGGGGGACTACTAATGAGCAGTTCTTC	CASSLGGGTTNEQFF
TRBV18	TRBJ1-5	NA	NA	TGTGCCAGCTCACCCGGCAGTCGGGGCAATCAGCCCCAGCATTTT	CASSPGSRGNQPQHF
TRBV5-1	TRBJ2-3	TRBD1	few	TGCGCCAGCAGCCGGGGGAAAGGGACAGGGCCAGATACGCAGTATTTT	CASSRGKGTGPDTQYF
TRBV29-1	TRBJ2-5	NA	NA	TGCAGCGTTGGTCTAGTAGCACAAGAGACCCAGTACTTC	CSVGLVAQETQYF
TRBV7-2	TRBJ2-7	TRBD1	few	TGTGCCAGCAGCCACGACAGGGGCTACGAGCAGTACTTC	CASSHDRGYEQYF
TRBV19	TRBJ2-7	NA	few	TGTGCCAGTAAAACGGGGGCAAGCTCCTACGAGCAGTACTTC	CASKTGASSYEQYF
TRBV7-9	TRBJ1-6	NA	few	TGTGCCAGCAGCTTAGAAAAGAATTCACCCCTCCACTTT	CASSLEKNSPLHF